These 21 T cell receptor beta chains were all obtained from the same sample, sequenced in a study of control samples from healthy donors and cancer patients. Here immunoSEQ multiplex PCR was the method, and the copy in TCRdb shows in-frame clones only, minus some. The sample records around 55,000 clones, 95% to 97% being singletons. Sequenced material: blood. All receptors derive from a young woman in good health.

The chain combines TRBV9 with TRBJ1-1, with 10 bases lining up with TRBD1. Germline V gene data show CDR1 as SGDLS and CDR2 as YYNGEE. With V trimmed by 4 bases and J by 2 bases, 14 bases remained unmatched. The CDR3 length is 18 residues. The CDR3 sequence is CASSPSDRGPEPNTEAFF. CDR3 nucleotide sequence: TGTGCCAGCAGCCCATCAGACAGGGGGCCCGAACCAAACACTGAAGCTTTCTTT.

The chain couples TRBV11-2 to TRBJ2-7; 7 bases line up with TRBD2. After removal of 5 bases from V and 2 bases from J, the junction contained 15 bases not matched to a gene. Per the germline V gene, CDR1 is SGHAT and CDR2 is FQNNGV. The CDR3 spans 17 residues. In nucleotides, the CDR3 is TGTGCCAGCAGCCCCCACGGGGGGTTAGCGACTACCTACGAGCAGTACTTC. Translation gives CASSPHGGLATTYEQYF.

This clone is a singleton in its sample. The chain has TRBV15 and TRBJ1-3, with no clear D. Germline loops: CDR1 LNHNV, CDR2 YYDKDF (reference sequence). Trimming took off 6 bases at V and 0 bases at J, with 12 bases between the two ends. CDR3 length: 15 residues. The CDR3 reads CATRWTVSSGNTIYF. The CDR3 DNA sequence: TGTGCCACCAGATGGACCGTTAGCTCTGGAAACACCATATATTTT.

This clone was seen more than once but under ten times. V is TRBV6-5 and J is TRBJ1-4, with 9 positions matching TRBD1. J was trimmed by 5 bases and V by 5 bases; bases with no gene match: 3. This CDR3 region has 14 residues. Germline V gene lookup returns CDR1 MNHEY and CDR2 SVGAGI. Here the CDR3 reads CASSTGQGNEKLFF. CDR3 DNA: TGTGCCAGCAGTACGGGACAGGGCAATGAAAAACTGTTTTTT.

The CDR3 bases are TGTGCCAGCAGTTACTCGAAGAGGGCCGGCCAGCCCCAGCATTTT. The encoded protein is CASSYSKRAGQPQHF. This chain joins TRBV6-5 and TRBJ1-5; D is uncertain. V lost 0 bases and J 7 bases, leaving 13 bases between the germline ends. This CDR3 comprises 15 residues. Germline V CDR1 and CDR2: MNHEY, SVGAGI.

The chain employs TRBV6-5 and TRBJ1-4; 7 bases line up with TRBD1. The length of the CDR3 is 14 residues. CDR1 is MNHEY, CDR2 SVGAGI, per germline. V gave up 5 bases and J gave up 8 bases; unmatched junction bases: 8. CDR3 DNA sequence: TGTGCCAGCAGTCGACAGGGAACGGGGGAAAAACTGTTTTTT. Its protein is CASSRQGTGEKLFF.

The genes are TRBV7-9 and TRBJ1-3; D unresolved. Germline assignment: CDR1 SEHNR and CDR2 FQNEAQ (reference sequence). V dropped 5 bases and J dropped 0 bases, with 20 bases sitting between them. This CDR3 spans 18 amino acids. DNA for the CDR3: TGTGCCAGCAGCCCCCCCGTAGAGGCGCGCTTCTCTGGAAACACCATATATTTT. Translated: CASSPPVEARFSGNTIYF.

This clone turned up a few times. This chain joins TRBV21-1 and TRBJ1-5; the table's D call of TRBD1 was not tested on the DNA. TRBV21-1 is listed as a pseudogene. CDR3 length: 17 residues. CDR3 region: CASSEVTSDRESQPQHF. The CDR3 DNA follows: TGTGCCAGCAGCGAAGTCACCTCGGACAGGGAAAGTCAGCCCCAGCATTTT.

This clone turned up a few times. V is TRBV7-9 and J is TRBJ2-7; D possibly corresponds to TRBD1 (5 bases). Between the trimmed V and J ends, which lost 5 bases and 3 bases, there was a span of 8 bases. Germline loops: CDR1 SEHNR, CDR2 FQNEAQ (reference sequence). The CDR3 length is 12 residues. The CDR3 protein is CASSPTDYEQYF. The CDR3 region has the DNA TGTGCCAGCAGCCCGACAGACTACGAGCAGTACTTC.

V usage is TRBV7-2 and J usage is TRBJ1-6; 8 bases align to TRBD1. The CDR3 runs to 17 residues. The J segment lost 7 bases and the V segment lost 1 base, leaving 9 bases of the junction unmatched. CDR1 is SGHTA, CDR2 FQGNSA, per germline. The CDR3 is CASSLGWTGFSNSPLHF. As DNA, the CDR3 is TGTGCCAGCAGCTTAGGATGGACAGGGTTTTCAAATTCACCCCTCCACTTT.

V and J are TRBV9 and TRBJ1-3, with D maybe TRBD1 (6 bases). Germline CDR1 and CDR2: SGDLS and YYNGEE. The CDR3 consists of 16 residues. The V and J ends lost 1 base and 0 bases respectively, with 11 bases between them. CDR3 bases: TGTGCCAGCAGCGTAACAGGGTCAAACTCTGGAAACACCATATATTTT. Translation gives CASSVTGSNSGNTIYF.

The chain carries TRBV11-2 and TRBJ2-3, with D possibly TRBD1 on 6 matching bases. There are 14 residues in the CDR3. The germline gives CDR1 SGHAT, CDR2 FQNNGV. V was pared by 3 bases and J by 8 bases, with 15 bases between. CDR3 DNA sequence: TGTGCCAGCAGCTTTAACAGGGCCCTTGGTACGCAGTATTTT. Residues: CASSFNRALGTQYF.

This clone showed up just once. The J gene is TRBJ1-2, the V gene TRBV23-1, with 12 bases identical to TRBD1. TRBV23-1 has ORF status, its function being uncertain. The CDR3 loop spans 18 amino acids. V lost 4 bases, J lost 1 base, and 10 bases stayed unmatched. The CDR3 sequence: CASSPRPGQGANNYGYTF. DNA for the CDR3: TGCGCCAGCAGTCCCCGACCGGGACAGGGGGCAAATAACTATGGCTACACCTTC.

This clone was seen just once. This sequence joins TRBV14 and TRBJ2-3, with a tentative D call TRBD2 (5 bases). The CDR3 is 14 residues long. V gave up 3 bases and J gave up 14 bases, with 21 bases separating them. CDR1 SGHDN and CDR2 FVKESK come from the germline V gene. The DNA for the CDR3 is TGTGCCAGCAGCCATCGTTCAGCTAGCAATTTCGGGTATTTT. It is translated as CASSHRSASNFGYF. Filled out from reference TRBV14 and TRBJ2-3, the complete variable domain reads EAGVTQFPSHSVIEKGQTVTLRCDPISGHDNLYWYRRVMGKEIKFLLHFVKESKQDESGMPNNRFLAERTGGTYSTLKVQPAELEDSGVYFCASSHRSASNFGYFGPGTRLTVL.

CDR3 protein: CATSRELQGFSGNTIYF. The CDR3 DNA sequence: TGTGCCACCAGCAGAGAGTTGCAGGGATTCTCTGGAAACACCATATATTTT. The chain carries TRBV15 and TRBJ1-3; D is possibly TRBD1 (5 bases). Trimming pared 0 bases from V and 0 bases from J, leaving 12 bases between. Germline CDR1 is LNHNV and CDR2 is YYDKDF (reference sequence). This CDR3 has 17 amino acids.

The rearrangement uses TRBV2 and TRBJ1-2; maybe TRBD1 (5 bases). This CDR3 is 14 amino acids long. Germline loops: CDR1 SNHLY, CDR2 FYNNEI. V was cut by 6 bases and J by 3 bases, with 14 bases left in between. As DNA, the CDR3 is TGTGCCAGCAGCCCAGGGTCTTTTGACTATGGCTACACCTTC. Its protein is CASSPGSFDYGYTF.

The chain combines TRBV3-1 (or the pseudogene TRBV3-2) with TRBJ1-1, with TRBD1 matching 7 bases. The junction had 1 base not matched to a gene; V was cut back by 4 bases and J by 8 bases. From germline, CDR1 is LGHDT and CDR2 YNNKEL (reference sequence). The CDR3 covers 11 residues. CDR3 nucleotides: TGTGCCAGCAGCCTGGACAGGGAAGCTTTCTTT. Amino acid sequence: CASSLDREAFF.

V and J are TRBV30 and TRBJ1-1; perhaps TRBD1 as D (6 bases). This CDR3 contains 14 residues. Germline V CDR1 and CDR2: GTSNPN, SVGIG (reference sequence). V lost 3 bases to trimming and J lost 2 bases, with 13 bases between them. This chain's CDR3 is CAWRTRGANTEAFF. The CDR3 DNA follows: TGTGCCTGGAGGACGAGGGGGGCTAACACTGAAGCTTTCTTT.

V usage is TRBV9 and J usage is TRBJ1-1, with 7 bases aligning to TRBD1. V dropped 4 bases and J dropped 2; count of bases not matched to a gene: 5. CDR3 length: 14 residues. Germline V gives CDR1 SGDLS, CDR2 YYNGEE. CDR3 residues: CASSPAGGNTEAFF. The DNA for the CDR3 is TGTGCCAGCAGCCCGGCAGGGGGTAACACTGAAGCTTTCTTT.

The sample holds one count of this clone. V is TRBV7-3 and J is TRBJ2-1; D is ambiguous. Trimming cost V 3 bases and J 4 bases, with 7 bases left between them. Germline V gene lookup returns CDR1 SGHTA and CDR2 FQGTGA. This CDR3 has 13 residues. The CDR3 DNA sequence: TGTGCCAGCAGCTTCACATTTTACAATGAGCAGTTCTTC. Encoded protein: CASSFTFYNEQFF.

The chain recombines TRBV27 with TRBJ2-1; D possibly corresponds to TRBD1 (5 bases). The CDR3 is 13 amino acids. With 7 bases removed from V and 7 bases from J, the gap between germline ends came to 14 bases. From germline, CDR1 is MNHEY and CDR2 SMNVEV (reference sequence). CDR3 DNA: TGTGCCAGCACTGCGGACATCAAGAATGAGCAGTTCTTC. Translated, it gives CASTADIKNEQFF.